One sample yielded the 5 T cell receptor beta chains listed below, sequenced in a study of blood T cell repertoires in COVID-19. Only in-frame clones appear in the TCRdb table, and some are missing; sequencing was by immunoSEQ multiplex PCR. Counted here are almost 55,000 clones, around nine tenths occurring once; the ten biggest clones make up 7.8%. Sequences were obtained from peripheral blood. These receptors all stem from a man aged 50-59 years with active COVID-19.

The chain employs TRBV21-1 and TRBJ2-5; the DNA was not used to check the table's D call, TRBD2. TRBV21-1 is an annotated pseudogene. The CDR3 spans 18 residues. The CDR3 region is CASSTRLAGDHRRGTQYF. As DNA, the CDR3 is TGTGCCAGCAGCACCCGACTAGCGGGAGACCATAGACGGGGGACCCAGTACTTC.

This chain's CDR3 is CASSSGLPYNSPLHF. CDR3 coding DNA: TGTGCCAGCAGTTCGGGACTGCCTTATAATTCACCCCTCCACTTT. The chain recombines TRBV28 with TRBJ1-6; TRBD1 might be the D (5 bases). The germline V and J ends were trimmed by 4 bases and 4 bases, with 11 bases remaining between them. Germline V gene data show CDR1 as MDHEN and CDR2 as SYDVKM. The CDR3 consists of 15 residues.

The chain is built from TRBV2 and TRBJ1-5; TRBD1 might be the D (5 bases). CDR1 is SNHLY and CDR2 is FYNNEI in the germline V gene. This CDR3 region has 16 residues. V was pared by 6 bases and J by 0 bases, with 15 bases between. CDR3 sequence: CASRSQGTFSNQPQHF. CDR3 in DNA: TGTGCCAGCAGGAGCCAGGGAACCTTTAGCAATCAGCCCCAGCATTTT.

This chain connects TRBV21-1 to TRBJ1-5; the table's TRBD1 call for D was not verified on the DNA. TRBV21-1 is noted as a pseudogene. CDR3 length: 13 amino acids. The CDR3 loop reads CASSAGGSQPQHF. The CDR3 bases are TGTGCCAGCAGTGCAGGGGGCAGTCAGCCCCAGCATTTT.

The V call is TRBV9, the J call TRBJ2-2; TRBD2 might be the D (5 bases). The length of the CDR3 is 14 residues. CDR1 is SGDLS, CDR2 YYNGEE, per germline. Trimming shortened V by 0 bases and J by 3 bases, and 6 bases separated the two germline ends. CDR3 residues: CASSVGTYTGELFF. The CDR3 DNA reads as TGTGCCAGCAGCGTAGGGACTTACACCGGGGAGCTGTTTTTT.